This T cell receptor (beta chain) stems from a study of shared T cell receptors in the human thymus. The germline V and J ends were trimmed by 4 bases and 4 bases, with 13 bases remaining between them. This CDR3 spans 14 amino acids. Germline CDR1 SNHLY, CDR2 FYNNEI. The assay was immunoSEQ multiplex PCR, and TCRdb's table has in-frame clones only and misses some. The sample contains 720,000 or so clones, approximately 83% of which appear only once. These data are also associated with another study on human thymus T cells. According to that study: Immunologically healthy infants in Finland undergoing congenital heart defect surgery were the donors. Resections that were taken during corrective heart surgery supplied the thymus tissue. Unrelated people showed highly overlapping thymic repertoires, related research reported.

Sequencing was performed on thymocytes. The V and J genes are TRBV2 and TRBJ1-1, with D unresolved. The source is a girl under two years old with a congenital heart defect. The CDR3 nucleotides read TGTGCCAGCAGTGTTCCGGCGGTAGGCACTGAAGCTTTCTTT. Protein: CASSVPAVGTEAFF. Supplemented by reference TRBV2 and TRBJ1-1, the full variable domain reads EPEVTQTPSHQVTQMGQEVILRCVPISNHLYFYWYRQILGQKVEFLVSFYNNEISEKSEIFDDQFSVERPDGSNFTLKIRSTKLEDSAMYFCASSVPAVGTEAFFGQGTRLTVV.